Listed below are T cell receptor beta chains from one sample, sequenced in a study of blood T cells in healthy people across ages. One entry per CDR3 protein results from TCRdb running MiXCR on the 5' RACE reads. The sample holds about 1.7 million distinct CDR3 sequences; about 30% are singletons and the top ten take over 7%. The source material was blood. These receptor sequences come from a woman younger than 45 in good health. The CDR3 runs from the conserved cysteine through the conserved F or W.

V gene,J gene,CDR3 protein
TRBV12-3/TRBV12-4,TRBJ1-2,CASSRTRYGYTF
TRBV20-1,TRBJ1-4,CSAVDLGVNEKLFF
TRBV5-1,TRBJ2-1,CASSTDRGMRNEQFF
TRBV28,TRBJ1-5,CASSLQGTWQSNQPQHF
TRBV25-1,TRBJ1-1,CASSNGNTEAFF
TRBV4-1,TRBJ1-1,CASSQPRDKREGEAFF
TRBV29-1,TRBJ2-1,CSVVFVRQINEQFF
TRBV7-9,TRBJ2-1,CASSLVLRGEQFF
TRBV20-1,TRBJ2-5,CSAYRLAEETQYF
TRBV12-3/TRBV12-4,TRBJ2-1,CASSLSGTPYEQFF
TRBV24-1,TRBJ1-1,CATSASTNTEAFF
TRBV15,TRBJ2-1,CATSGPDSYNEQFF
TRBV11-2,TRBJ1-5,CASSPGQIPEEPQHF
TRBV6-6,TRBJ2-3,CASRRLEQDTQYF
TRBV9,TRBJ2-5,CASSVRDRVSETQYF
TRBV5-1,TRBJ2-3,CASTSLAGGIDTQYF
TRBV20-1,TRBJ2-1,CSAPPGQGCNEQFF
TRBV27,TRBJ1-1,CASRASTGGTKAFF
TRBV2,TRBJ2-5,CASSEQGGETQYF
TRBV7-6,TRBJ1-5,CASSLMGQPQHF
TRBV4-1,TRBJ1-1,CASGYAYRGGTEAFF
TRBV12-3/TRBV12-4,TRBJ2-2,CASSLSLIGTGELFF
TRBV12-3/TRBV12-4,TRBJ1-6,CASSFGRAPLHF
TRBV12-5,TRBJ2-7,CASGSAHTDRSNYEQYF
TRBV30,TRBJ1-2,CAWSKTGGASGDGYTF
TRBV4-1,TRBJ2-5,CANSQGTVPQETQYF
TRBV27,TRBJ1-2,CASSLAGYTNYGYTF
TRBV29-1,TRBJ2-7,CSVEWGSEQYF
TRBV18,TRBJ2-3,CASSSDRADTQYF
TRBV20-1,TRBJ2-1,CSASTSGRIDEQFF
TRBV12-3/TRBV12-4,TRBJ1-2,CASSLTNWYGYTF
TRBV5-1,TRBJ2-7,CASSPPGGGNEQYF
TRBV2,TRBJ2-6,CASSVLLGGANVLTF
TRBV7-7,TRBJ2-1,CASSLRGEAQFF
TRBV24-1,TRBJ2-3,CATSDFGTSTDTQYF
TRBV29-1,TRBJ1-1,CSVDKTGLNTEAFF
TRBV27,TRBJ2-1,CASQRTSGVQYEQFF
TRBV28,TRBJ2-7,CASSLAAGIYEQYF
TRBV29-1,TRBJ1-2,CSVDGKNYGYTF
TRBV20-1,TRBJ2-1,CSAGAGARNEQFF
TRBV20-1,TRBJ2-5,CSASRDSGTQETQYF
TRBV7-2,TRBJ2-1,CASSSRVGSYNEQFF
TRBV12-3/TRBV12-4,TRBJ2-7,CASSFHPGQSLSYEQYF
TRBV7-3,TRBJ2-2,CASSLSRDRGPGELFF
TRBV6-1,TRBJ2-6,CASSPLGTGGSGANVLTF
TRBV5-1,TRBJ2-6,CASRVGLPWEGANVLTF
TRBV18,TRBJ1-4,CASSDSSNEKLFF
TRBV7-9,TRBJ2-7,CASSFRKENGEQYF
TRBV29-1,TRBJ1-1,CSVSVRGRVDEAFF
TRBV20-1,TRBJ2-1,CSASSRYNEQFF